This T cell receptor beta chain originates from a study of blood T cell repertoires in COVID-19. Study overall: PBMCs, B-cell-depleted T cells, or T cells provided the cDNA or gDNA that made up the material.

Original processing methods: Estimated nucleated cell counts came from reference gene primer amplification. Sequencing was performed with immunoSEQ multiplex PCR; in TCRdb, only in-frame clones are kept and a portion is missing. D and trimming come from the DNA, and the V and J calls and clone size come from that table. The sample yields around 20,000 clones, over 75% seen once. The germline V gene encodes CDR1 SGHTA and CDR2 FQGTGA. Losses at the gene ends were 4 bases for V and 0 bases for J; bases not matched to a gene: 5. The CDR3 is 15 amino acids. The clonotype was recovered from an elderly man with acute or convalescent COVID-19. Sample: peripheral blood. The J gene is TRBJ1-1, the V gene TRBV7-3; 7 bases agree with TRBD1. The CDR3 region is CASSSKGQMNTEAFF. In DNA, the CDR3 is TGTGCCAGCAGCTCCAAGGGACAGATGAACACTGAAGCTTTCTTT. The whole variable domain, filled in from reference TRBV7-3 and TRBJ1-1, reads GAGVSQTPSNKVTEKGKYVELRCDPISGHTALYWYRQSLGQGPEFLIYFQGTGAADDSGLPNDRFFAVRPEGSVSTLKIQRTERGDSAVYLCASSSKGQMNTEAFFGQGTRLTVV.